This T cell receptor beta chain appears in the sequencing data of a study of blood T cell repertoires in COVID-19. Study details: Nucleic acid was either cDNA or gDNA, and it came from T cells, B-cell-depleted T cells, or PBMCs.

Trimming pared 4 bases from V and 0 bases from J, leaving 7 bases between. Germline lookup yields CDR1 SQVTM and CDR2 ANQGSEA. The CDR3 extends over 13 amino acids. In the original processing: Amplification with reference gene primers provided the estimates of nucleated cell counts. TCRdb keeps only in-frame clones here, not all; method: immunoSEQ multiplex PCR. V and J calls and clone size are copied from that table; D and trimming were computed from the DNA. This sample has roughly 98,000 clones, with approximately 92% found just once. This TCR was recovered from a woman between 55 and 75 years old with active COVID-19. The rearrangement joins TRBV29-1 to TRBJ1-5; no clear D. Source material: peripheral blood. The CDR3 protein is CSVAGNSNQPQHF. CDR3 in DNA: TGCAGCGTTGCCGGTAATAGCAATCAGCCCCAGCATTTT.